This entry lists 27 T cell receptor beta chains sequenced from one sample in a study of T cell responses to AZD1222 COVID-19 vaccine. Here immunoSEQ multiplex PCR was the method, and the copy in TCRdb shows in-frame clones only, minus some. The repertoire includes about 100,000 clones, 80% to 90% of them detected once, and under 4.5% sits in the top ten. This specimen consisted of peripheral blood, obtained on day 0 of MenACWY control vaccination. The receptors originated from an adult in good health.

V is TRBV30 and J is TRBJ1-1; a possible D gene is TRBD1 (5 bases). V dropped 0 bases and J dropped 5 bases, with 10 bases sitting between them. In germline, CDR1 is GTSNPN, CDR2 SVGIG (reference sequence). The CDR3 sequence is 13 residues long. As DNA, the CDR3 is TGTGCCTGGAGTGTACATCGGGGGACTGAAGCTTTCTTT. It yields the protein CAWSVHRGTEAFF. Together with reference TRBV30 and TRBJ1-1, the CDR3 gives the full variable domain: SQTIHQWPATLVQPVGSPLSLECTVEGTSNPNLYWYRQAAGRGLQLLFYSVGIGQISSEVPQNLSASRPQDRQFILSSKKLLLSDSGFYLCAWSVHRGTEAFFGQGTRLTVV.

V is TRBV6-5 and J is TRBJ1-6; a weak D match, TRBD1 (5 bases). Trimming stripped 6 bases from V and 9 bases from J, with 12 bases between. The CDR3 totals 13 residues. CDR1 MNHEY and CDR2 SVGAGI come from the germline V gene. This CDR3 reads CASRAGSSSPLHF. The CDR3 DNA is TGTGCCAGCAGAGCAGGGTCAAGTTCACCCCTCCACTTT.

The chain recombines TRBV28 with TRBJ2-1; either TRBD1 or TRBD2 may supply D (5 bases each). Trimming removed 4 bases at V and 3 bases at J, with 19 bases between. This CDR3 contains 17 residues. Germline V gene sequence: CDR1 MDHEN, CDR2 SYDVKM. The CDR3 region is CASSSLRGFGGYNEQFF. The CDR3 DNA is TGTGCCAGCAGTTCTCTTCGGGGATTTGGGGGCTACAATGAGCAGTTCTTC.

V is TRBV11-2 and J is TRBJ2-5, with TRBD1 matching over 9 bases. J lost 5 bases, V lost 6 bases, and 4 bases had no gene match. The germline V gene encodes CDR1 SGHAT and CDR2 FQNNGV. The CDR3 sequence is 13 residues long. The CDR3 nucleotides are TGTGCCAGCAGACAGGGGGCGAAGGAGACCCAGTACTTC. It specifies CASRQGAKETQYF.

The rearrangement uses TRBV5-4 and TRBJ2-1; 8 nucleotides align to TRBD2. CDR1 SGHNT and CDR2 YYREEE come from the germline V gene (reference sequence). This CDR3 has 16 amino acids. V was pared by 0 bases and J by 5 bases, with 7 bases of the junction left unmatched. This CDR3 is CASSLDRGGTNNEQFF. The CDR3 region has the DNA TGTGCCAGCAGCTTGGATCGGGGGGGCACTAACAATGAGCAGTTCTTC.

The chain carries TRBV3-1 (or the pseudogene TRBV3-2) and TRBJ2-1; 7 bases are a match to TRBD2. This CDR3 region has 14 residues. The V and J ends lost 4 bases and 2 bases, in that order; junction bases with no gene match: 2. The germline V gene encodes CDR1 LGHDT and CDR2 YNNKEL (reference sequence). CDR3 in DNA: TGTGCCAGCAGCCCCACTAGCGCCTACAATGAGCAGTTCTTC. As protein: CASSPTSAYNEQFF.

The chain links TRBV5-4 to TRBJ1-2, with 7 bases fitting TRBD1. CDR1 and CDR2 (germline): SGHNT, YYREEE (reference sequence). This CDR3 spans 14 amino acids. V was pared by 5 bases and J by 2 bases, with 6 bases of the junction left unmatched. In DNA, the CDR3 is TGTGCCAGCAGACCGGAGGGGGCAAACTATGGCTACACCTTC. Translating it yields CASRPEGANYGYTF.

This chain links TRBV3-1 (or the pseudogene TRBV3-2) with TRBJ2-1, with 12 positions matching TRBD2. Germline-derived CDR1 and CDR2 are LGHDT and YNNKEL (reference sequence). The CDR3 is made up of 17 amino acids. V lost 4 bases and J lost 4; bases outside the gene matches: 8. The CDR3 sequence is CASSPDVTSGRYNEQFF. The DNA of the CDR3 is TGTGCCAGCAGCCCAGACGTAACTAGCGGGAGGTACAATGAGCAGTTCTTC.

J is TRBJ1-2 and V is TRBV9, with unresolved D. CDR3 length equals 15 residues. CDR1 SGDLS and CDR2 YYNGEE come from the germline V gene. The V end was cut by 1 base, the J end by 1 base, with 11 bases between. The CDR3: CASSVLPAVNYGYTF. The CDR3 region has the DNA TGTGCCAGCAGCGTATTACCTGCGGTTAACTATGGCTACACCTTC. Full variable domain (missing parts from reference TRBV9 and TRBJ1-2): DSGVTQTPKHLITATGQRVTLRCSPRSGDLSVYWYQQSLDQGLQFLIQYYNGEERAKGNILERFSAQQFPDLHSELNLSSLELGDSALYFCASSVLPAVNYGYTFGSGTRLTVV.

The chain is built from TRBV4-3 and TRBJ1-3, with D unclear. This CDR3 spans 15 amino acids. Germline assignment: CDR1 LGHNA and CDR2 YSLEER. Trimming cost V 0 bases and J 6 bases, with 12 bases left between them. The CDR3 reads CASSQDPGAQNTIYF. DNA of the CDR3: TGCGCCAGCAGCCAAGATCCCGGCGCTCAAAACACCATATATTTT.

This clone has more than one count but fewer than ten. The rearrangement uses TRBV30 and TRBJ1-2; D may be TRBD1 (6 bases). The CDR3 totals 11 residues. In germline, CDR1 is GTSNPN, CDR2 SVGIG (reference sequence). V lost 3 bases and J 7 bases, leaving 9 bases between the germline ends. This chain's CDR3 is CAWSTGSGYTF. Here the CDR3 DNA reads TGTGCCTGGAGCACAGGGTCTGGCTACACCTTC.

The genes are TRBV19 and TRBJ1-5, with a possible D match to TRBD1 (5 bases). Germline V gene data show CDR1 as LNHDA and CDR2 as SQIVND (reference sequence). The CDR3 loop spans 13 amino acids. Between the trimmed V and J ends, which lost 6 bases and 1 base, there was a span of 7 bases. CDR3 nucleotides: TGTGCCAGTAGGGGACGAAGCAATCAGCCCCAGCATTTT. This sequence encodes CASRGRSNQPQHF.

V and J are TRBV4-3 and TRBJ1-2, with D uncertain. The CDR3 runs 15 residues. CDR1 LGHNA and CDR2 YSLEER come from the germline V gene. Trimming left V 0 bases short and J 5 bases short, with 13 bases between. The CDR3 loop is CASSQDTGVGYGYTF. In DNA, the CDR3 is TGCGCCAGCAGCCAAGACACGGGTGTGGGGTATGGCTACACCTTC.

V and J are TRBV5-4 and TRBJ2-5; D gene ambiguous. With 4 bases removed from V and 3 bases from J, the gap between germline ends came to 10 bases. The CDR3 sequence is 13 residues long. The germline V gene has CDR1 SGHNT and CDR2 YYREEE (reference sequence). The DNA for the CDR3 is TGTGCCAGCAGCCCTGACCCCGAAGAGACCCAGTACTTC. Encoded protein: CASSPDPEETQYF.

This chain connects TRBV11-2 to TRBJ1-4; D may be TRBD1 (6 bases). This CDR3 region has 17 residues. V lost 0 bases and J 6 bases, leaving 17 bases between the germline ends. In germline, CDR1 is SGHAT, CDR2 FQNNGV. CDR3 DNA sequence: TGTGCCAGCAGCTTAGACGCACAGGGAGCGGGGCATGAAAAACTGTTTTTT. It specifies CASSLDAQGAGHEKLFF.

The chain couples TRBV5-1 to TRBJ2-1; D remains ambiguous. Germline V gene data show CDR1 as SGHRS and CDR2 as YFSETQ. V lost 4 bases and J lost 7, with 12 bases in between. The CDR3 totals 13 residues. Here the CDR3 reads CASSQDGQNEQFF. DNA of the CDR3: TGCGCCAGCAGCCAGGACGGGCAGAATGAGCAGTTCTTC.

The V and J genes are TRBV5-4 and TRBJ2-1; 7 bases fit TRBD1. Germline CDR1 reads SGHNT; CDR2 reads YYREEE (reference sequence). J gave up 2 bases and V 4 bases, and 6 bases lay outside the gene matches. The CDR3 runs to 15 residues. The CDR3 here is CASSGQGGAYNEQFF. The CDR3 bases are TGTGCCAGCAGCGGTCAAGGGGGCGCCTACAATGAGCAGTTCTTC.

With regard to this clone: Other nucleotide sequences in the sample specify the same CDR3. V usage is TRBV7-2 and J usage is TRBJ2-3; 9 bases align to TRBD2. Per germline, CDR1 SGHTA and CDR2 FQGNSA. Germline trimming cut 3 bases from V and 0 bases from J; bases unmatched to any gene: 7. This CDR3 has 17 amino acids. The CDR3 reads CASSLASGTSSTDTQYF. For the CDR3, the DNA is TGTGCCAGCAGCTTGGCTAGCGGGACCAGTAGCACAGATACGCAGTATTTT.

The genes are TRBV5-1 and TRBJ1-4; 8 bases map to TRBD1. CDR1 and CDR2 (germline): SGHRS, YFSETQ. The CDR3 covers 14 residues. Unmatched junction bases numbered 7, after V lost 4 bases and J lost 8 bases. CDR3: CASSTGQAAEKLFF. As DNA, the CDR3 is TGCGCCAGCAGCACGGGACAGGCGGCAGAAAAACTGTTTTTT.

A few counts support this clone. This sequence joins TRBV4-2 and TRBJ2-1, with D perhaps being TRBD1 or TRBD2 (5 bases each). Trimming took 5 bases from V and 0 from J, leaving 11 bases between them. The germline gives CDR1 LGHNA, CDR2 YNFKEQ. This CDR3 has 15 residues. The CDR3 is CASSTGPSSYNEQFF. The CDR3 bases are TGTGCCAGCAGCACGGGGCCTAGCTCCTACAATGAGCAGTTCTTC.

The rearrangement joins TRBV4-3 to TRBJ1-2, with D hard to call. Trimming took 0 bases from V and 4 from J, leaving 18 bases between them. Germline V gene sequence: CDR1 LGHNA, CDR2 YSLEER. The CDR3 totals 17 residues. The DNA of the CDR3 is TGCGCCAGCAGCCAAGAACACACCAAGGATCCTCCCTATGGCTACACCTTC. Translation: CASSQEHTKDPPYGYTF.

The chain links TRBV9 to TRBJ1-6; no firm D call. Germline lookup yields CDR1 SGDLS and CDR2 YYNGEE. CDR3 length: 14 residues. Trimming pared 2 bases from V and 8 bases from J, leaving 11 bases between. CDR3 protein: CASSVRQTHSPLHF. The DNA for the CDR3 is TGTGCCAGCAGCGTGAGGCAGACTCATTCACCCCTCCACTTT.

In this sample, this clone turned up once. The CDR3 is CASSLPTEAFF. In DNA, the CDR3 is TGTGCCAGCAGTTTACCCACTGAAGCTTTCTTT. The chain joins TRBV28 to TRBJ1-1; no clear D. CDR1 and CDR2 from the germline V gene are MDHEN and SYDVKM. The CDR3 extends over 11 amino acids. The germline V and J ends were trimmed by 2 bases and 4 bases, with 2 bases remaining between them.

V gene TRBV11-2 combines with J gene TRBJ2-1; TRBD2 might be the D (5 bases). The length of the CDR3 is 13 residues. CDR1 and CDR2 from the germline V gene are SGHAT and FQNNGV. Trimming removed 5 bases from V and 5 bases from J, with 10 bases in between. DNA for the CDR3: TGTGCCAGCAGCCCCCTCGGGAACAATGAGCAGTTCTTC. It is translated as CASSPLGNNEQFF.

The V call is TRBV27, the J call TRBJ1-1; D perhaps matches TRBD1 (5 bases). The CDR3 covers 11 residues. CDR1 and CDR2 from the germline V gene are MNHEY and SMNVEV (reference sequence). The V end was cut by 8 bases, the J end by 9 bases, with 13 bases between. As DNA, the CDR3 is TGTGCCAGCCGGCGGGGGGAACAAGCTTTCTTT. As protein: CASRRGEQAFF.

This clone showed up just once. The gene calls are TRBV10-3 and TRBJ1-3; TRBD1 might be the D (5 bases). The germline V gene has CDR1 ENHRY and CDR2 SYGVKD. Trimming shortened V by 9 bases and J by 3 bases, and 18 bases separated the two germline ends. The CDR3 sequence is 15 residues long. The CDR3 DNA sequence: TGTGCCATGGCCCCTGGAGGGGCGCTTGGAAACACCATATATTTT. It codes for CAMAPGGALGNTIYF.

The chain employs TRBV28 and TRBJ2-5; 13 nucleotides line up with TRBD2. There are 18 residues in the CDR3. The germline gives CDR1 MDHEN, CDR2 SYDVKM. The trim removed 6 bases at V and 3 bases at J, leaving 13 bases unmatched. Written as DNA, the CDR3 is TGTGCCAGCAGGGCAACGGGACTAGCGGGGAGACAGGAAGAGACCCAGTACTTC. It codes for CASRATGLAGRQEETQYF. The whole variable domain, remainder taken from reference TRBV28 and TRBJ2-5, is DVKVTQSSRYLVKRTGEKVFLECVQDMDHENMFWYRQDPGLGLRLIYFSYDVKMKEKGDIPEGYSVSREKKERFSLILESASTNQTSMYLCASRATGLAGRQEETQYFGPGTRLLVL.